This T cell receptor beta chain was identified during a study of T cell repertoires in cytomegalovirus infection (dated by TCRdb to between 2017 and 2020). Regarding the study in general: Because public TCR beta signatures pointed to carriage of CMV infection together with the matching HLA type, the HLA type of each donor mattered for the analysis.

V gives up 4 bases and J gives up 2 bases, and the segment between their germline ends measures 13 bases. Counted from cysteine to phenylalanine, this CDR3 has 15 amino acids. Kept here is only the CDR3 DNA, which spans 45 bases and is read in frame from base 1. The germline V gene supplies CDR1 SGHRS and CDR2 YFSETQ. Instrument used: Illumina HiSeq 1500. Using fastp at Q25 and MiXCR, TCRdb reprocessed the public reads and kept productive beta chains. CDR3 protein sequences are deduplicated, and each keeps its most common genes and DNA. Counted in this sample were over 250,000 distinct CDR3 sequences; over 20% of them appeared once. Clones ranked in the top ten supply roughly 13% of the sample. As concerns this clonotype: What antigen it recognizes has not been identified. Base qualities are missing; no much larger clone stands one base away.

What the research found in general, with its limitations: Cumulative frequency of public TCR beta family members discriminated carriers of CMV infection plus the relevant HLA type in this cohort and an independent 352-donor cohort. In the ex vivo response, HLA-C-restricted CMV-specific TCR beta clonotypes were dominant, and in two of eight donors the single most frequent clonotype came from this HLA-C-restricted group.

The TCR sequence derives from a human donor in good health (CMV status not recorded). Some clones in this sample may be carry-over from other donors' samples. Sequenced: PBMCs. The chain is made from TRBV5-1 and TRBJ2-1; the D gene may be TRBD1 or TRBD2, since each aligns over 5 bases. The CDR3 is CASSLSTGPYNEQFF. The DNA sequence is as follows: TGCGCCAGCAGCCTCTCAACGGGGCCCTACAATGAGCAGTTCTTC.